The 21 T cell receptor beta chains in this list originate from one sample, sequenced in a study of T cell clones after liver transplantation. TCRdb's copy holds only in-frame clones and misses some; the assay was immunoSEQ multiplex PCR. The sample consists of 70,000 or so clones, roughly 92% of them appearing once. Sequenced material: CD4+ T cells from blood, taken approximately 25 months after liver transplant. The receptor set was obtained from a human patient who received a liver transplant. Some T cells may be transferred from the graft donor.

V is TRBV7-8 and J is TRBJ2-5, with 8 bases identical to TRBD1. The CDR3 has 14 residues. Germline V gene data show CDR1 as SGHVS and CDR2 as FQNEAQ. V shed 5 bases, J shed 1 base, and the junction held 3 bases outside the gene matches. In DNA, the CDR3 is TGTGCCAGCAGCGAGGACAGGGTCCAAGAGACCCAGTACTTC. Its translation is CASSEDRVQETQYF.

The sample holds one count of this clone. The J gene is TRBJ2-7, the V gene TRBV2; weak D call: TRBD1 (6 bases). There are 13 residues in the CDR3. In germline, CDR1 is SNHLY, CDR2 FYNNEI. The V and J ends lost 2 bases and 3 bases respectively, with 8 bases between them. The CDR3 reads CASSELQGYEQYF. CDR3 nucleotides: TGTGCCAGCAGTGAACTACAGGGCTACGAGCAGTACTTC.

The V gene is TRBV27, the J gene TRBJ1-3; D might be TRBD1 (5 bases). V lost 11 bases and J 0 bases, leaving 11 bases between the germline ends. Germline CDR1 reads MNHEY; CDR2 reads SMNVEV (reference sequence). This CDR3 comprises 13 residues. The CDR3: CAAGAVSGNTIYF. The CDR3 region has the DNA TGTGCCGCTGGGGCAGTCTCTGGAAACACCATATATTTT.

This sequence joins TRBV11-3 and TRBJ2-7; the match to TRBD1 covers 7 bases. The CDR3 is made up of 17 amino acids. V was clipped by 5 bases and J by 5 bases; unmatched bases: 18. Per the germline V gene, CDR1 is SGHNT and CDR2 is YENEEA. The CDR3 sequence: CASSRPDREDWSDEQYF. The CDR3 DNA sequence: TGTGCCAGCAGCCGACCCGACAGGGAAGACTGGAGCGACGAGCAGTACTTC. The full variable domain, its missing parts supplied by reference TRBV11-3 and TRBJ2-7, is EAGVVQSPRYKIIEKKQPVAFWCNPISGHNTLYWYLQNLGQGPELLIRYENEEAVDDSQLPKDRFSAERLKGVDSTLKIQPAELGDSAVYLCASSRPDREDWSDEQYFGPGTRLTVT.

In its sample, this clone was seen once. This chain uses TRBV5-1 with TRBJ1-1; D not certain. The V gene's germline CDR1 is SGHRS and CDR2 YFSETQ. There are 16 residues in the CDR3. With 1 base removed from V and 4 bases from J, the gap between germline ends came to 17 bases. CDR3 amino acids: CASSLFSTEAGTEAFF. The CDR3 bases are TGCGCCAGCAGCTTGTTCTCAACAGAGGCCGGCACTGAAGCTTTCTTT.

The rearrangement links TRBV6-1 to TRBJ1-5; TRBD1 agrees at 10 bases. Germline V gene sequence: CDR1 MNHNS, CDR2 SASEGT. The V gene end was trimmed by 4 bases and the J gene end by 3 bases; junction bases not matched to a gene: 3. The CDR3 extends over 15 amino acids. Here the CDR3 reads CASSAGQGNNQPQHF. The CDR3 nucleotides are TGTGCCAGCAGTGCGGGACAGGGGAACAATCAGCCCCAGCATTTT.

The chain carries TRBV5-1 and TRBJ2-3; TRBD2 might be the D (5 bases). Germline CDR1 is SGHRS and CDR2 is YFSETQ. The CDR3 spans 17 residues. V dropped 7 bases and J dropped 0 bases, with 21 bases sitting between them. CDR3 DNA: TGCGCCAGCTTGAGAGGGAGTGCTCTCTCTAGCACAGATACGCAGTATTTT. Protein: CASLRGSALSSTDTQYF. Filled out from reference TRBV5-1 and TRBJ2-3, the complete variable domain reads KAGVTQTPRYLIKTRGQQVTLSCSPISGHRSVSWYQQTPGQGLQFLFEYFSETQRNKGNFPGRFSGRQFSNSRSEMNVSTLELGDSALYLCASLRGSALSSTDTQYFGPGTRLTVL.

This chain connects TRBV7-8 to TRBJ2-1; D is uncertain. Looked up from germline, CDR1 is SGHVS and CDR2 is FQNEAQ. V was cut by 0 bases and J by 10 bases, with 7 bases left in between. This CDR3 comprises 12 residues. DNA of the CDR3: TGTGCCAGCAGCTTAGCGGGTCGGGAGCAGTTCTTC. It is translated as CASSLAGREQFF.

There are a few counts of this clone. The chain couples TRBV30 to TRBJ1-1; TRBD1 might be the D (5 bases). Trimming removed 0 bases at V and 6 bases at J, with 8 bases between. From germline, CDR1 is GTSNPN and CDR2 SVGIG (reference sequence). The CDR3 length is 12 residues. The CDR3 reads CAWSVQVAEAFF. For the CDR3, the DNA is TGTGCCTGGAGTGTACAGGTCGCTGAAGCTTTCTTT.

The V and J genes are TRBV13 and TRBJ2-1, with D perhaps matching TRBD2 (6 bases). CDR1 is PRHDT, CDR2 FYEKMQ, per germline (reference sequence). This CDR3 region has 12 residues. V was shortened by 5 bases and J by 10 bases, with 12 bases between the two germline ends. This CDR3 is CASSASGGEQFF. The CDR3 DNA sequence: TGTGCCAGCAGCGCCTCCGGGGGAGAGCAGTTCTTC.

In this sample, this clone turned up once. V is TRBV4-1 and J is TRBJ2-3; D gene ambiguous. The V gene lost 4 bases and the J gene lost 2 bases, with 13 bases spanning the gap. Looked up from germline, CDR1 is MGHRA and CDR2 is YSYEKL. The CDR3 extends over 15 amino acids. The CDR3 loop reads CASSRIFPHTDTQYF. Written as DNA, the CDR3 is TGCGCCAGCAGCCGAATTTTCCCCCACACAGATACGCAGTATTTT.

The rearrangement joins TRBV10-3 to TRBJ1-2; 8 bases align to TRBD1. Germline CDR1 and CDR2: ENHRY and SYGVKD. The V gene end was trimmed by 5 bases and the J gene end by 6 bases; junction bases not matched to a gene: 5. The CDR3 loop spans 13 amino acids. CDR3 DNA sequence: TGTGCCATCAGTCAGGGGGCATTAGATGGCTACACCTTC. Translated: CAISQGALDGYTF.

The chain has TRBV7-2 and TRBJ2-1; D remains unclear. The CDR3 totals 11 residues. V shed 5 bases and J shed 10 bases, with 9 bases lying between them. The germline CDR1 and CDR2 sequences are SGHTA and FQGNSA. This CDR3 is CASSPGGEQFF. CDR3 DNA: TGTGCCAGCAGCCCCGGCGGCGAGCAGTTCTTC.

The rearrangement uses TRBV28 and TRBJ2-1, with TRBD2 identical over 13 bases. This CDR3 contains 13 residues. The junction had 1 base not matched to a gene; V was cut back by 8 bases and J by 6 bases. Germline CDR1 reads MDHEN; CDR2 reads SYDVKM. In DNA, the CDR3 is TGTGCCAGCCGGACTAGCGGGGGCAATGAGCAGTTCTTC. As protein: CASRTSGGNEQFF.

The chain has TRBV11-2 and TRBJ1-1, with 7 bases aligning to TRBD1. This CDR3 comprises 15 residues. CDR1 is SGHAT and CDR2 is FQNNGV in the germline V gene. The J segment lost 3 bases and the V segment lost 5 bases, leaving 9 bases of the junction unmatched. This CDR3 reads CASSLTPRGDTEAFF. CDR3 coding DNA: TGTGCCAGCAGCCTCACCCCCAGGGGGGACACTGAAGCTTTCTTT.

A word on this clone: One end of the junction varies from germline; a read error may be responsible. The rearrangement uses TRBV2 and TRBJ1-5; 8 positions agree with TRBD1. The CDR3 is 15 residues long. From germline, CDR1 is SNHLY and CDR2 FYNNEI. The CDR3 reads CASNERDRLNQPQHF. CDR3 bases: TGTGCCAGCAATGAACGGGACAGGCTAAATCAGCCCCAGCATTTT.

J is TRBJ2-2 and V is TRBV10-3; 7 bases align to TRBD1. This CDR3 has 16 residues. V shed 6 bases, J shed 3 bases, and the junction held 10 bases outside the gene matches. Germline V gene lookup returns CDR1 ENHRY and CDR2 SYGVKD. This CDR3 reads CAIRNSGTEYTGELFF. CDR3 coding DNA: TGTGCCATCAGAAACTCCGGGACAGAGTACACCGGGGAGCTGTTTTTT.

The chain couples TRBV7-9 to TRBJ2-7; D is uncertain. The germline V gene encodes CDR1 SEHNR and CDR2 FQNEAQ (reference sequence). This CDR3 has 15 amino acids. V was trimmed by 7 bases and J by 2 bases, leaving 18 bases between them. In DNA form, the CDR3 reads TGTGCCAGCACCAACTCAGTTACTAAAACCTACGAGCAGTACTTC. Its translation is CASTNSVTKTYEQYF. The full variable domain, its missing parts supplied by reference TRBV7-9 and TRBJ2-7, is DTGVSQNPRHKITKRGQNVTFRCDPISEHNRLYWYRQTLGQGPEFLTYFQNEAQLEKSRLLSDRFSAERPKGSFSTLEIQRTEQGDSAMYLCASTNSVTKTYEQYFGPGTRLTVT.

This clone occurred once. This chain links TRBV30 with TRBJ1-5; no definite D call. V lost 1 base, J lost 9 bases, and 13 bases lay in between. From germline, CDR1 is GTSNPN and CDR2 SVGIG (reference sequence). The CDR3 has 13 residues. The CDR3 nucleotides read TGTGCCTGGAGTGGACACCACTTCACGCCCCAGCATTTT. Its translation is CAWSGHHFTPQHF.

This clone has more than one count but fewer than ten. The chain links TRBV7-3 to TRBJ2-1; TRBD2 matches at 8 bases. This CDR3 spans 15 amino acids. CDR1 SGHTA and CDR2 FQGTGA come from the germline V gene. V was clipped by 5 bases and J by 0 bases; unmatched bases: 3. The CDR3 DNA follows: TGTGCCAGCAGCCCCAGCGGGAGCTCCTACAATGAGCAGTTCTTC. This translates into CASSPSGSSYNEQFF.

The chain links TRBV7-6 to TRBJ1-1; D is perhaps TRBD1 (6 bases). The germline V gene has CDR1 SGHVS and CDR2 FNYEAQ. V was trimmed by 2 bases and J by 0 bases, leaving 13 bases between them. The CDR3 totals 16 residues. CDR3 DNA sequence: TGTGCCAGCAGCTTATCTATGAGGGGGATGAACACTGAAGCTTTCTTT. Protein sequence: CASSLSMRGMNTEAFF.